This TCR beta chain was found in a study of T-cell reconstitution after alpha-beta-depleted transplantation in children. Points on this clonotype: Antigen: not known.

Unique molecular identifiers were incorporated during preparation of the TCRbeta library. Via MiXCR, TCRdb re-called the PCR reads, giving one row per CDR3 protein. The table lists about a million distinct CDR3 sequences, less than 30% of them singletons. Trimming pared 3 bases from V and 1 base from J, leaving 9 bases between. The CDR3 extends over 14 amino acids. The germline V gene has CDR1 MNHEY and CDR2 SVGEGT. General study results and limits: Some patients owed their high day-60 TCRbeta diversity to surviving recipient T cells and thymic progenitors. From newly produced T cells came most of the T-cell counts and diversity one year after transplant. Several hundred rapidly expanded clones from non-depleted graft cells reportedly supplied alpha-beta T cells about two months post-transplant.

The sequence came from a boy under three years old who had a stem cell transplant for SCID, so the T cells may come from the graft donor. The sequences come from PBMCs, mostly from graft donor cells, collected 360 days after TCRalphabeta/CD19-depleted stem cell transplant. This chain links TRBV6-2 or TRBV6-3 with TRBJ1-1, with a possible D match to TRBD1 (6 bases). The DNA of the CDR3 is TGTGCCAGCAGTTATAACAGGGCGAACACTGAAGCTTTCTTT. Translation gives CASSYNRANTEAFF.